The 8 T cell receptor beta chains listed next were all sequenced from one sample in a study of T-cell reconstitution after alpha-beta-depleted transplantation in children (dated by TCRdb to the mid-2010s). The label giving this sample's treatment or condition can be read as: allogeneic hematopoietic cell transplantation with graft depleted of TCRalphabeta T cells and CD19 B cells. Library construction relied on PCR. Sequencing was performed on an Illumina HiSeq 2500. TCR library preparation used molecular barcoding, with unique molecular identifiers applied to normalize quantification of the TCRbeta repertoire. The public reads were reprocessed in TCRdb via fastp at Q25 and MiXCR, keeping in-frame beta chains. Each entry merges the rows of one CDR3 protein and shows their most common DNA and genes. The sample table holds 300,000 to 400,000 distinct CDR3 sequences, of which around 15% were seen once. In total, the top ten clones hold around 43% of the sample.

The specimen comprised PBMCs, mostly from graft donor cells, sampled 360 days after TCRalphabeta/CD19-depleted stem cell transplant. These receptors all stem from a male patient aged 2-9 years who had a stem cell transplant for acute lymphoblastic leukemia, so the T cells may come from the graft donor.

The chain carries TRBV5-1 and TRBJ2-3; possible D gene TRBD2, 5 bases. CDR1 is SGHRS, CDR2 YFSETQ, per germline. V was trimmed by 0 bases and J by 0 bases, leaving 11 bases between them. The CDR3 length is 16 residues. The CDR3 region is CASSLAGRASTDTQYF. The CDR3 coding sequence is TGCGCCAGCAGCTTGGCCGGGCGGGCCAGCACAGATACGCAGTATTTT.

Ten or more counts support this clonotype. The CDR3 loop reads CASSVSGTNTEAFF. The CDR3 DNA reads as TGTGCCAGCAGCGTATCAGGGACGAACACTGAAGCTTTCTTT. The chain is built from TRBV9 and TRBJ1-1; possibly TRBD1 for D (5 bases). The CDR3 covers 14 residues. CDR1 and CDR2 from the germline V gene are SGDLS and YYNGEE. V lost 1 base and J 1 base, leaving 8 bases between the germline ends.

The chain couples TRBV20-1 to TRBJ2-7, with a possible D match to TRBD2 (6 bases). The CDR3 has 11 residues. V lost 5 bases and J lost 6, with 11 bases in between. CDR1 and CDR2 from the germline V gene are DFQATT and SNEGSKA (reference sequence). DNA for the CDR3: TGCAGTGCTTTGGGACTGGGCGAGCAGTACTTC. This encodes CSALGLGEQYF.

This clonotype appeared a single time. This chain joins TRBV7-6 and TRBJ2-1, with 9 bases lining up with TRBD2. CDR3 length: 13 amino acids. In germline, CDR1 is SGHVS, CDR2 FNYEAQ. The V and J ends lost 5 bases and 8 bases, in that order; junction bases with no gene match: 4. For the CDR3, the DNA is TGTGCCAGCAGCCGCGGGAGGGGCGATGAGCAGTTCTTC. Protein sequence: CASSRGRGDEQFF.

This clonotype was seen a handful of times. The chain couples TRBV6-2 or TRBV6-3 to TRBJ2-1; 11 bases match TRBD2. Germline CDR1 and CDR2: MNHEY and SVGEGT. V lost 2 bases to trimming and J lost 4 bases; unmatched junction nucleotides: 7. The CDR3 runs 17 residues. CDR3 sequence reads: CASSYRSSGRHYNEQFF. CDR3 bases: TGTGCCAGCAGTTACCGGTCTAGCGGGAGGCATTACAATGAGCAGTTCTTC.

The rearrangement joins TRBV7-8 to TRBJ1-5, with D possibly TRBD1 on 5 matching bases. The V end lost 5 bases, the J end lost 4 bases, and 18 bases lay between the germline ends. Germline-derived CDR1 and CDR2 are SGHVS and FQNEAQ. The CDR3 extends over 16 amino acids. The CDR3 is CASSPMGGVGNQPQHF. The CDR3, as DNA: TGTGCCAGCAGCCCGATGGGGGGGGTCGGTAATCAGCCCCAGCATTTT.

This clonotype came up a few times. This chain connects TRBV7-3 to TRBJ2-3; D call uncertain. V was clipped by 0 bases and J by 0 bases, with 10 bases between them. Germline values: CDR1 SGHTA, CDR2 FQGTGA. The CDR3 totals 16 residues. CDR3: CASSLTLIGSTDTQYF. CDR3 sequence (DNA): TGTGCCAGCAGCTTAACGCTGATCGGGAGCACAGATACGCAGTATTTT.

This clonotype has more than one count but fewer than ten. The chain recombines TRBV2 with TRBJ2-1; 10 bases match TRBD1. The CDR3 covers 15 residues. Germline V gene sequence: CDR1 SNHLY, CDR2 FYNNEI. Trimming cost V 7 bases and J 2 bases; bases outside gene matches: 5. DNA of the CDR3: TGTGCCAGCAAGACGGGACAGGGGCCCTACAATGAGCAGTTCTTC. Residues: CASKTGQGPYNEQFF. Full variable domain (outside the CDR3, taken from reference TRBV2 and TRBJ2-1): EPEVTQTPSHQVTQMGQEVILRCVPISNHLYFYWYRQILGQKVEFLVSFYNNEISEKSEIFDDQFSVERPDGSNFTLKIRSTKLEDSAMYFCASKTGQGPYNEQFFGPGTRLTVL.